The rows below give T cell receptor beta chains drawn from one sample of a study of cytomegalovirus exposure and HLA in healthy donors. The data were produced by immunoSEQ multiplex PCR, yet TCRdb's version contains in-frame clones alone and is incomplete. The sample holds roughly 200,000 clones, just under 85% seen once. Sequencing was done on a sample of PBMCs. The source of these receptors is a woman between 40 and 55 years old in good health and CMV-seronegative. Both conserved end residues are part of each CDR3. The D gene is left open where the match is weak. Where a row states a size, it is once, few, many or the class of an expanded clone; other rows omit it.

V gene	D gene	clone size	J gene	CDR3 protein	CDR3 DNA
TRBV5-1	NA	NA	TRBJ1-2	CASRKWAGDFYGYTF	TGCGCCAGCCGGAAGTGGGCAGGGGATTTCTATGGCTACACCTTC
TRBV6-6	TRBD1	NA	TRBJ2-2	CASSYIGQDTGELFF	TGTGCCAGCAGTTACATAGGACAGGACACCGGGGAGCTGTTTTTT
TRBV5-6	NA	few	TRBJ1-1	CASSFAGNTEAFF	TGTGCCAGCAGCTTCGCGGGAAACACTGAAGCTTTCTTT
TRBV7-9	NA	NA	TRBJ1-6	CASQRVQGSGTYNSPLHF	TGTGCCAGCCAGCGTGTCCAGGGGAGTGGCACCTATAATTCACCCCTCCACTTT
TRBV5-6	NA	NA	TRBJ2-1	CASSLRGRLGSEQFF	TGTGCCAGCAGCCTTCGGGGGAGGCTCGGGAGTGAGCAGTTCTTC
TRBV14	TRBD2	NA	TRBJ2-2	CASSQGLAPGELFF	TGTGCCAGCAGCCAGGGACTAGCGCCCGGGGAGCTGTTTTTT
TRBV19	NA	NA	TRBJ2-7	CASSAGGTYEQYF	TGTGCCAGTAGTGCAGGGGGGACCTACGAGCAGTACTTC
TRBV9	NA	NA	TRBJ1-1	CASSGRGNTEAFF	TGTGCCAGCAGCGGCAGGGGGAACACTGAAGCTTTCTTT
TRBV7-9	TRBD2	NA	TRBJ2-1	CASSTGGLASNEQFF	TGTGCCAGCAGCACCGGGGGACTAGCCAGTAATGAGCAGTTCTTC
TRBV15	TRBD1	NA	TRBJ2-7	CATSRDQGRGTGVYEQYF	TGTGCCACCAGCAGAGATCAGGGCAGGGGGACCGGGGTTTACGAGCAGTACTTC
TRBV7-9	NA	once	TRBJ1-1	CASSFGGTTEAFF	TGTGCCAGCAGCTTTGGGGGGACCACTGAAGCTTTCTTT
TRBV2	TRBD2	NA	TRBJ2-5	CASSEARTSGGQETQYF	TGTGCCAGCAGTGAAGCCAGGACTAGCGGGGGGCAAGAGACCCAGTACTTC
TRBV6-1	TRBD1	once	TRBJ1-2	CASQTGGSYGYTF	TGTGCCAGCCAGACAGGGGGAAGCTATGGCTACACCTTC
TRBV7-7	NA	NA	TRBJ2-5	CASSPLASNQETQYF	TGTGCTAGCAGCCCTCTAGCGAGCAACCAAGAGACCCAGTACTTC
TRBV18	TRBD1	NA	TRBJ1-2	CASSSGQDYGYTF	TGTGCCAGCTCATCCGGACAGGACTATGGCTACACCTTC
TRBV27	NA	NA	TRBJ2-1	CASSLVSYNEQFF	TGTGCCAGCAGTTTGGTCAGTTACAATGAGCAGTTCTTC
TRBV15	TRBD2	NA	TRBJ2-3	CATSREAGGTDTQYF	TGTGCCACCAGCAGAGAAGCGGGGGGCACAGATACGCAGTATTTT
TRBV7-9	NA	few	TRBJ1-1	CASSVRGGTEAFF	TGTGCCAGCAGCGTCAGGGGTGGCACTGAAGCTTTCTTT
TRBV5-8	NA	NA	TRBJ1-5	CASSLEFGGLGPQHF	TGTGCCAGCAGCTTGGAATTTGGGGGGTTGGGGCCCCAGCATTTT
TRBV11-3	TRBD2	NA	TRBJ2-5	CASSTGLAGGRETQYF	TGTGCCAGCAGCACGGGACTAGCGGGGGGAAGGGAGACCCAGTACTTC
TRBV27	TRBD1	NA	TRBJ2-2	CASSPWTGGSTGELFF	TGTGCCAGCAGTCCATGGACAGGGGGTAGCACCGGGGAGCTGTTTTTT
TRBV28	NA	NA	TRBJ1-4	CAVIAGVDNEKLFF	TGTGCGGTCATTGCAGGCGTCGATAATGAAAAACTGTTTTTT
TRBV27	NA	few	TRBJ1-5	CASSLLKGAGSGNQPQHF	TGTGCCAGCAGTTTATTGAAGGGTGCGGGGTCGGGGAATCAGCCCCAGCATTTT
TRBV5-1	NA	NA	TRBJ1-1	CASSLATGGLNTEAFF	TGCGCCAGCAGCTTGGCGACAGGTGGCTTGAACACTGAAGCTTTCTTT
TRBV2	TRBD2	NA	TRBJ2-1	CASSDGTSGYNEQFF	TGTGCCAGCAGTGACGGGACTAGCGGATACAATGAGCAGTTCTTC
TRBV4-1	NA	NA	TRBJ2-1	CASSQDNSGQFF	TGCGCCAGCAGCCAAGATAACTCGGGGCAGTTCTTC
TRBV29-1	NA	NA	TRBJ2-5	CSVDRNQETQYF	TGCAGCGTTGACAGAAACCAAGAGACCCAGTACTTC